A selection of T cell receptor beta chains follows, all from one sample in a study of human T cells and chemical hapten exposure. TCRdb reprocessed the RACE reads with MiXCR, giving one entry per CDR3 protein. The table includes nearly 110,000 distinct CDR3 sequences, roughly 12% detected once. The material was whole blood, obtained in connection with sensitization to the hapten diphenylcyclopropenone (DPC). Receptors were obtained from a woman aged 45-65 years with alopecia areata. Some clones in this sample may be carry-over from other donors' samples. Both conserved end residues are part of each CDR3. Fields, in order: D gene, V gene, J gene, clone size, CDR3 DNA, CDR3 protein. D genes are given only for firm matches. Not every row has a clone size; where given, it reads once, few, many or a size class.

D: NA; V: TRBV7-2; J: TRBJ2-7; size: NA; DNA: TGTGCCAGCAGCACCGGGACACCTTACGAGCAGTACTTC; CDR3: CASSTGTPYEQYF
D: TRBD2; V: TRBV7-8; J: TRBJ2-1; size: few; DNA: TGTGCCAGCAGTATGGCCGGGACTAGCGGGAGGGGATCTTTCTTC; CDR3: CASSMAGTSGRGSFF
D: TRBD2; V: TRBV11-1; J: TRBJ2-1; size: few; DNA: TGTGCCAGCAGCTTTGGTACTAGCGGGGGCTTCAATGAGCAGTTCTTC; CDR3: CASSFGTSGGFNEQFF
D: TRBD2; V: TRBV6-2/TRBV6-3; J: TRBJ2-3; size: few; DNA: TGTGCCAGCAGTTTCGGGACTAGCGGGGCCACAGATACGCAGTATTTT; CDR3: CASSFGTSGATDTQYF
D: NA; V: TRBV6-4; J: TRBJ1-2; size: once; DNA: TGTGCCAGCAGTGACTCACCCAGTGGGGGTAACTATGGCTACACCTTC; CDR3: CASSDSPSGGNYGYTF
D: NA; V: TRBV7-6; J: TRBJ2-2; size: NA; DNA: TGTGCCAGCAGCTTAAGTGTCCAGGCCGGGGAGCTGTTTTTT; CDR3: CASSLSVQAGELFF
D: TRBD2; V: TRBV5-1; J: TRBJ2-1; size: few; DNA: TGCGCCAGCCGACTAGCGGAGGTCAATGAGCAGTTCTTC; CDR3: CASRLAEVNEQFF
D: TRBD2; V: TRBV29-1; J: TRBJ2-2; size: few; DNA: TGCAGTTCGACTAGCGGGGCCGGGGAGCTGTTTTTT; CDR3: CSSTSGAGELFF
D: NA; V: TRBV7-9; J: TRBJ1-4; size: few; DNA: TGTGCCAGCAGCTTAGCGACAACAACTAATGAAAAACTGTTTTTT; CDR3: CASSLATTTNEKLFF
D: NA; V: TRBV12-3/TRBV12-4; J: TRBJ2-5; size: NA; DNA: TGTGCCAGCAGTTTAGAGCCCACCCATCCCGCTGGGGAGACCCAGTACTTC; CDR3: CASSLEPTHPAGETQYF
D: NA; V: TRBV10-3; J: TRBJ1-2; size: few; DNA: TGTGCCATCAGCCCCCGGGACCTTGGCTACACCTTC; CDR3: CAISPRDLGYTF
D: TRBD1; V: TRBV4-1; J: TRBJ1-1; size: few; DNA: TGCGCCAGCAGCCGGGACAGGGGTTTGCCTGAAGCTTTCTTT; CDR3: CASSRDRGLPEAFF
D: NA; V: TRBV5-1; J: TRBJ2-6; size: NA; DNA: TGCGCCAGCAGCGATCGGACCTCTACCATCTCTGGGGCCAACGTCCTGACTTTC; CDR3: CASSDRTSTISGANVLTF
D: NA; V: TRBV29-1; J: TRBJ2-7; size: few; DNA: TGCAGCGTTGGAGAGGGGCGGCTCGAGCAGTACTTC; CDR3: CSVGEGRLEQYF
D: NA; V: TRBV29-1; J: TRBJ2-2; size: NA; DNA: TGCAGCGTTGAAGAGACAGGCACCGGGGAGCTGTTTTTT; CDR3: CSVEETGTGELFF
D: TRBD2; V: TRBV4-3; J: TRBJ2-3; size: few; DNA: TGCGCCAGCAGACCTCTAGCGGGGAACGCTGATACGCAGTATTTT; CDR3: CASRPLAGNADTQYF
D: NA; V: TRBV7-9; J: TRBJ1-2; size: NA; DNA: TGTGCCAGCAGCGATGGGACGGAGAACTATGGCTACACCTTC; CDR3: CASSDGTENYGYTF
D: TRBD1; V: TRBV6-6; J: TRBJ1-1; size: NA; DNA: TGTGCCAGCAGTTATGTCGGACAGGGTGAAGCTTTCTTT; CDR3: CASSYVGQGEAFF
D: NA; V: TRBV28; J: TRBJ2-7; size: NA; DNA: TGTGCCAGCAGTTTTTTCGGGTACGAGCAGTACTTC; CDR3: CASSFFGYEQYF
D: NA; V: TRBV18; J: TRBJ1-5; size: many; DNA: TGTGCCACCACCCTCGGACCCTCCAGGGATCGAAGTCAGCCCCAGCATTTT; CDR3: CATTLGPSRDRSQPQHF
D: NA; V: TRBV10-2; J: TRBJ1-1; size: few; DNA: TGCGCCAGCACGCGCATGATAGACACTGAAGCTTTCTTT; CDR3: CASTRMIDTEAFF
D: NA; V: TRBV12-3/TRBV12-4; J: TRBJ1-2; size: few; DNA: TGTGCCAGCAGTTTAGGGAATGGCTACACCTTC; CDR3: CASSLGNGYTF
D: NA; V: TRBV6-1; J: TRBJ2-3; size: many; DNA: TGTGCCAGCAGTGAAACGGCCGCGGGTCCAGATACGCAGTATTTT; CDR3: CASSETAAGPDTQYF
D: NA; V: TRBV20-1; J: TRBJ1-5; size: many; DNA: TGCAGTGCTAGGGAGGAAAGGTGGTCCAGCAATCAGCCCCAGCATTTT; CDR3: CSAREERWSSNQPQHF
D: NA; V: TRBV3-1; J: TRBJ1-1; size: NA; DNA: TGTGCCAGCAGCCCGGCAGGCCTCCCGGCGGACTTT; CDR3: CASSPAGLPADF
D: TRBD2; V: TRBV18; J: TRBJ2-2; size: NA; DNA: TGTGCCAGCTCACCACGACTAGCGGGAGTTATCGGGGAGCTGTTTTTT; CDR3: CASSPRLAGVIGELFF
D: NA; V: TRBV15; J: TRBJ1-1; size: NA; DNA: TGTGCCACCAGCATTCCGGGGGCCATGAACACTGAAGCTTTCTTT; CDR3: CATSIPGAMNTEAFF
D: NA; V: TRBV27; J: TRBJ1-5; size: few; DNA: TGTGCCAGCCGTACAGGTGGCAATCAGCCCCAGCATTTT; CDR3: CASRTGGNQPQHF
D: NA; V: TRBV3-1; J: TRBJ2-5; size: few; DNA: TGTGCCAGCAGCCAAATCTCCGGGGGCGTTGAGACCCAGTACTTC; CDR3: CASSQISGGVETQYF
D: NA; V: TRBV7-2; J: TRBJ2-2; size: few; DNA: TGTGCCAGCAGCTCGGCTCAGCAGAACACCGGGGAGCTGTTTTTT; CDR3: CASSSAQQNTGELFF
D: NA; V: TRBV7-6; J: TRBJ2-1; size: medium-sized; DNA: TGTGCCAGCAGCTTAGGAGGGCAACGCTACAATGAGCAGTTCTTC; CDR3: CASSLGGQRYNEQFF
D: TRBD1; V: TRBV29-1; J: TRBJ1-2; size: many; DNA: TGCAGCGTTGACGCAGGGGGCCGCTATGGCTACACCTTC; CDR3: CSVDAGGRYGYTF
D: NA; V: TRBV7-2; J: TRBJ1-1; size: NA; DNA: TGTGCCAGCAGCTTTTCTCAGGCAGCGAACACTGAAGCTTTCTTT; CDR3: CASSFSQAANTEAFF
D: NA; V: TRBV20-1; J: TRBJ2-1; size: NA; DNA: TGCAGTGCTAGAGACATGGGGACCTACAATGAGCAGTTCTTC; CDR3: CSARDMGTYNEQFF
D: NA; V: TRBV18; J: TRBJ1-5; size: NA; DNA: TGTGCCAGCTCCACCAGGGCGGGCAATCAGCCCCAGCATTTT; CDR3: CASSTRAGNQPQHF
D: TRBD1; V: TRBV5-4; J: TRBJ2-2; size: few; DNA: TGTGCCAGCAGCAGCTCCTCAGGGGGTCTCGGGGAGCTGTTTTTT; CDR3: CASSSSSGGLGELFF
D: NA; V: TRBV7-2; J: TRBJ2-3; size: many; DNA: TGTGCCAGCAGCCCCCGGGACCCCACAGATACGCAGTATTTT; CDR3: CASSPRDPTDTQYF
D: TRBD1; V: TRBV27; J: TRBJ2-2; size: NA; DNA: TGTGCCAGCGCGCGAGGGACAGGGGGCGCGAACACCGGGGAGCTGTTTTTT; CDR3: CASARGTGGANTGELFF
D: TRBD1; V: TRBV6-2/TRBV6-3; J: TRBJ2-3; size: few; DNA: TGTGCCAGCACCCTTAGGACAGGGAATCCAGATACGCAGTATTTT; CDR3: CASTLRTGNPDTQYF
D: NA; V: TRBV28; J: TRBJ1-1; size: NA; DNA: TGTGCCAGCGGTGTCGACGGTATGAACACTGAAGCTTTCTTT; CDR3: CASGVDGMNTEAFF
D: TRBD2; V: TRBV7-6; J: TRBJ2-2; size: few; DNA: TGTGCCAGCAGCCCAGCGGGACTCAACCCAGCAGGGGAGCTGTTTTTT; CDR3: CASSPAGLNPAGELFF
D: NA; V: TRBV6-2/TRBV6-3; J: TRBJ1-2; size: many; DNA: TGTGCCAGCAGAGAGACTACTAACTATGGCTACACCTTC; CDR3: CASRETTNYGYTF
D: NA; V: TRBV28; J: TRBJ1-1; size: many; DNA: TGTGCCAGCAGTTTATTCGGAAACACTGAAGCTTTCTTT; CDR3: CASSLFGNTEAFF
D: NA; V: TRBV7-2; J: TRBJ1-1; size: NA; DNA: TGTGCCAGCAGCCCAACCCCAGGTTCGGCTTTCTTT; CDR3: CASSPTPGSAFF
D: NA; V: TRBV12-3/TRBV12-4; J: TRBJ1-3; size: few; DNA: TGTGCCAGCACCCCTACGGGGAACACCATATATTTT; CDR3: CASTPTGNTIYF
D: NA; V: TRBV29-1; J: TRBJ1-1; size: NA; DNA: TGCAGCGTCGGTCAGGGGAGAGCTTTCTTT; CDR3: CSVGQGRAFF
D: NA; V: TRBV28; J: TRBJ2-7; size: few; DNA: TGTGCCAGCAGTTCCGCCGGGGCCGGAGGTATCCACGAGCAGTACTTC; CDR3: CASSSAGAGGIHEQYF
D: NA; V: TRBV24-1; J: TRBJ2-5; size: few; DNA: TGTGCCACCAGTGACCCACCCGGGAGAGGAGGAGAGACCCAGTACTTC; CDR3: CATSDPPGRGGETQYF
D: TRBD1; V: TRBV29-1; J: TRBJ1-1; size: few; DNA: TGCAGCGTTGAAATTAGACAGGGTGCGAACACTGAAGCTTTCTTT; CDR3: CSVEIRQGANTEAFF
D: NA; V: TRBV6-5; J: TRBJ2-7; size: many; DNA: TGTGCCAGCAGTTCTCACTCAGGGGACAACGAGCAGTACTTC; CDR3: CASSSHSGDNEQYF
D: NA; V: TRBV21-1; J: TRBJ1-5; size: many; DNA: TGTGCCAGCAGCCCCCCCCGGCCCCAGCATTTT; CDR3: CASSPPRPQHF
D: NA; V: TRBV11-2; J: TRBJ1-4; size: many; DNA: TGTGCCAGCAGCCTCGAGAGTGCTTATGGAGAAAAACTGTTTTTT; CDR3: CASSLESAYGEKLFF